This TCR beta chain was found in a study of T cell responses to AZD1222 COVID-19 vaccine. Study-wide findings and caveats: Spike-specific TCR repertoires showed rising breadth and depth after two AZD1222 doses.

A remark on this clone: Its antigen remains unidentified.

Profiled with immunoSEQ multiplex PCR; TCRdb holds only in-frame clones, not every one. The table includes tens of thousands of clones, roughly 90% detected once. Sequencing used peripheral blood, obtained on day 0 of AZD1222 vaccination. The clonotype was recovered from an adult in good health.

CDR3 sequence (DNA): TGCGCCAGCAGAGGTTCAGGAGGGTTTGAAGATACGCAGTATTTT. Protein sequence: CASRGSGGFEDTQYF. This chain connects TRBV5-1 to TRBJ2-3, with a tentative D call TRBD2 (6 bases). The CDR3 has 15 amino acids. Germline values: CDR1 SGHRS, CDR2 YFSETQ. V lost 5 bases to trimming and J lost 5 bases, with 18 bases between them.